This T cell receptor beta chain appears in the sequencing data of a study of blood T cell repertoires in COVID-19. Overall study context: The samples span acute and convalescent COVID-19 from the United States, Italy and Spain. T cells, B-cell-depleted T cells, or PBMCs provided the cDNA or gDNA that served as material.

Under the authors' procedure: How many nucleated cells were present was estimated from reference gene primer amplification. Repertoires were generated with immunoSEQ multiplex PCR, while TCRdb's copy carries only in-frame clones and drops some. V, J and clone size are taken as reported in that table, and D and trimming were inferred from the DNA itself. The sample comprises 200,000 to 250,000 clones, roughly 90% of which are singletons, and around 6.9% rests with the top ten. Between the trimmed V and J ends, which lost 8 bases and 3 bases, there was a span of 12 bases. CDR3 length: 13 residues. The germline gives CDR1 MNHEY, CDR2 SVGAGI.

This TCR came from a man aged 55 to 69 who had recovered from COVID-19. Specimen: peripheral blood. The gene calls are TRBV6-5 and TRBJ2-3; D not certain. CDR3 residues: CASGYGGTDTQYF. CDR3 in DNA: TGTGCCAGCGGATATGGCGGAACAGATACGCAGTATTTT.